This TCR beta chain was observed in a study of shared clonotypes between healthy human individuals (dated by TCRdb to the early 2020s). The study in broad terms: The cohort included three men and a couple of women between 18 and 49 years of age. To increase sequencing depth and limit assay-specific biases, different laboratories used diverse techniques to prepare libraries and sequence TCR repertoires. Per donor, leukapheresis produced somewhere between about 0.85 and 9.5 billion PBMCs. Per donor, three plates each were used for CD4 naive and CD4 memory, two for CD8 naive, and one for CD8 memory. Blood TCR repertoires of a handful of healthy adults were deeply sequenced to estimate repertoire size and the extent of clonotype sharing between individuals.

The donors were healthy, HIV-negative adults who had no recently reported acute infections or vaccinations. Every donor was a Caucasian adult living in Nashville, Tennessee, USA. CD4+ T cells were enriched by magnetic negative selection, after which naive cells were positively selected on CD45RA and the negative fraction was taken as the memory subset. After blood collection by leukapheresis, PBMCs were isolated using Ficoll-Histopaque density gradient centrifugation and then cryopreserved in the vapor phase of liquid nitrogen. Purity and quantity of every magnetically sorted T cell population were checked by analytical flow cytometry. Each sorted fraction had its genomic DNA isolated and then quantified by UV absorbance on a Nanodrop 2000c. Taken from the germline V gene, the CDR1 and CDR2 loops are SGHVS and FNYEAQ. V loses 5 bases, J loses 1 base, and the germline ends lie 18 bases apart. The CDR3 spans 16 residues, from the cysteine through the phenylalanine. The sequence is cut down to CDR3 DNA, 48 bases in frame from base 1.

TCR CDR3 regions were amplified from genomic DNA by multiplex PCR using the deep immunoSEQ assay. For each cell subset, the extracted genomic DNA was distributed evenly across all wells of several immunoSEQ 96-well plates, and each plate served as one replicate. For sorted subsets, approximately 200 ng of genomic DNA, equivalent to tens of thousands of T cell genomes, went into each replicate PCR. The purified libraries were quantified using a Qubit 3.0 fluorometer, sized with a Bioanalyzer 2100, and then quantified again using the KAPA Library Quantification kit. Every immunoSEQ 96-well plate was sequenced on a dedicated single-read 150-cycle Illumina NextSeq 550 flow cell. On the authors' methods: Because the immunoSEQ output held only junctional sequences and lacked quality scores, the filtering could not match the filtering applied to full-length reads. Sequences were annotated with PyIR, a Python wrapper for IgBLAST v1.9, using IMGT germline references to assign V/J genes and CDR3. Reads with weak V/J assignments (E-value above 1e-6), missing CDR3, stop codons, out-of-frame junctions, or ambiguous translated residues were removed. A V3J clonotype was defined by an identical inferred V gene, J gene, and CDR3 amino acid sequence. Percentage overlap between repertoires was computed as shared unique clonotypes divided by the size of the smaller repertoire. Richness of each repertoire was evaluated using RTK rarefaction, the Chao1 estimator, and Recon v2.1 estimates of unobserved clonotypes. OLGA was used to compute generation probabilities for all TCRbeta clonotypes that the gDNA method yielded from several donors. What TCRdb holds here is the immuneACCESS table cut down to in-frame rearrangements. Part of the clones is not present; checked against another copy, under half of the missing clones reflect an unresolved V gene, and the others are unexplained. For V, J and clone size, that table is used; D and trimming come from the DNA. Present in this sample are under 1,100,000 clones, approximately 68% of which were seen just once. The leading ten clones occupy roughly 1.5% of the sample.

The paper as a whole reports these results and caveats: Incomplete sequencing was indicated by rarefaction of sorted-subset datasets, despite the large sequencing depth. Sharing across a few donors was observed for roughly 5.4% of naive CD4, 3.5% of naive CD8, over 2% of memory CD4, and roughly 0.4% of memory CD8 clonotypes. Sampling was limited to blood, and TCR repertoires in tissue likely differ from TCR repertoires in blood. Because the study included only a small number of donors, the genetic and exposure-history diversity represented was limited. Clonotypes shared by all four sorted-subset donors showed higher generation probabilities than non-shared clonotypes. Estimated clonotype richness was generally larger for naive than for memory subsets. Pairwise subsampling led to the expectation that sequencing depth would affect the degree of clonotype sharing among donors.

Comments on this clone: It has no known antigen specificity. No quality values exist for individual bases; no much larger clone is one base distant.

This TCR was recovered from a man younger than 35 in good health. Source material: memory CD4+ T cells sorted from blood. In light of the paper, this sample's cell subset or site label describes: CD45RA-negative fraction. In this chain, TRBV7-6 is recombined with TRBJ2-7, and the D gene may be TRBD2, 5 bases matching. The bases read TGTGCCAGCAGCCCCTATGGAGGAGTCCTTTCCTACGAGCAGTACTTC. It encodes CASSPYGGVLSYEQYF.